This note documents a single T cell receptor beta chain sequence. Its antigen is not identified. Through a sample-barcoded 5' primer and a J-beta primer mix, a second PCR was run for about 6 to 12 cycles. TCRdb passed the 5' RACE reads through MiXCR, listing each CDR3 protein once. The data contain approximately 1,100,000 distinct CDR3 sequences, around 45% of them seen just once; the ten biggest clones take up 15% to 20%. This entry belongs to a study of blood T cells in healthy people across ages. Overall study findings and caveats: It was not possible, with unsorted PBMCs, to conclusively compare naive and antigen-experienced cells. Roughly linearly, TCR beta diversity per million T cells fell as age increased. Samples with more naive T cells showed higher observed beta diversity.

This CDR3 contains 16 residues. Germline loops: CDR1 DFQATT, CDR2 SNEGSKA (reference sequence). The source is an older woman in good health. This sequence joins TRBV20-1 and TRBJ2-4; 16 bases map to TRBD2. The assigned J gene may be wrong: the sequence end matches TRBJ2-7 better. The specimen sequenced was blood. CDR3 in amino acids: CSATGTSGRETYEQYF. DNA of the CDR3: TGCAGTGCTACCGGGACTAGCGGGAGGGAAACCTACGAGCAGTACTTC.